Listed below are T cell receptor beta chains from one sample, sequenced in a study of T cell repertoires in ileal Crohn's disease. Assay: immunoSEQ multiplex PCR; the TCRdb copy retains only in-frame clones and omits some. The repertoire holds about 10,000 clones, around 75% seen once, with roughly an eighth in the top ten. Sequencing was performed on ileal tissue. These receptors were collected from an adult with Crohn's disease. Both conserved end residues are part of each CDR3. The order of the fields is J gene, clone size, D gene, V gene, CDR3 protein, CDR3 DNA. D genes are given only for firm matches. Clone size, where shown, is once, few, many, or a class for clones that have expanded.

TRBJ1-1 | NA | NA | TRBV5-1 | CASSFKGDTEAFF | TGCGCCAGCAGCTTCAAGGGGGACACTGAAGCTTTCTTT
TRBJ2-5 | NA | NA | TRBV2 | CASSVGRTIPQETQYF | TGTGCCAGCAGTGTAGGGAGGACTATCCCACAAGAGACCCAGTACTTC
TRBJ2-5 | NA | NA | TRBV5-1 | CASSFHRDRETQYF | TGCGCCAGCAGCTTCCACAGGGATCGGGAGACCCAGTACTTC
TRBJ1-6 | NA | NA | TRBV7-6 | CASSATVNNSPLHF | TGTGCCAGCAGCGCGACAGTGAATAATTCACCCCTCCACTTT
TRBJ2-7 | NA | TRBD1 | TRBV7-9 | CASSSSQGEYEQYF | TGTGCCAGCAGCTCCTCACAGGGGGAGTACGAGCAGTACTTC
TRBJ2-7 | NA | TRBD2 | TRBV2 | CASRGAGGKFGEQYF | TGTGCCAGCAGGGGAGCGGGGGGGAAGTTCGGTGAGCAGTACTTC
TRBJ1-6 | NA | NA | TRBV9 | CASSVGQGNSPLHF | TGTGCCAGCAGCGTAGGGCAGGGAAACTCACCCCTCCACTTT
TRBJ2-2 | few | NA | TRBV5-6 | CAGTAAGLDTGELFF | TGTGCTGGAACCGCGGCGGGGTTGGACACCGGGGAGCTGTTTTTT
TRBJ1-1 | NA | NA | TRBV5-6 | CASSLAGSNTEAFF | TGTGCCAGCAGCTTGGCCGGGTCGAACACTGAAGCTTTCTTT
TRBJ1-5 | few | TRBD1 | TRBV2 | CASRGTGDYQPQHF | TGTGCCAGCAGGGGGACAGGGGATTATCAGCCCCAGCATTTT
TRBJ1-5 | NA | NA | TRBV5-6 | CASSLLSGQPQHF | TGTGCCAGCAGCCTGCTTTCGGGTCAGCCCCAGCATTTT
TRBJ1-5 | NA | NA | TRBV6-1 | CASSEIGGNQPQHF | TGTGCCAGCAGTGAAATAGGGGGCAATCAGCCCCAGCATTTT
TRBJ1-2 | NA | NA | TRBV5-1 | CASSLDGDYGYTF | TGCGCCAGCAGCTTGGACGGGGACTATGGCTACACCTTC
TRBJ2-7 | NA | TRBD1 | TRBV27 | CASSLTTGVWPSEQYF | TGTGCCAGCAGTCTAACCACAGGGGTTTGGCCGAGCGAGCAGTACTTC
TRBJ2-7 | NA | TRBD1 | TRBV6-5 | CASSYSGQEGYEQYF | TGTGCCAGCAGTTACTCGGGACAGGAGGGCTACGAGCAGTACTTC
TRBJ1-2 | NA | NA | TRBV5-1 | CASSLAQGFYGYTF | TGCGCCAGCAGCTTGGCCCAGGGGTTCTATGGCTACACCTTC
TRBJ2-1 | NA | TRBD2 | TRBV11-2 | CASSSTSSGGAYNEQFF | TGTGCCAGCAGCTCCACCTCTAGCGGGGGGGCCTACAATGAGCAGTTCTTC